This T cell receptor beta chain is drawn from a study of T cells in Graves' hyperthyroidism and ophthalmopathy. Pregnant or lactating patients were excluded, as were those with uncontrolled infection or other autoimmune disease. The table lists this clonotype with a count of one. The antigen remains unidentified. Germline and junction disagree at one end, which may indicate a read error. CDR3 size: 12 residues. Per the germline V gene, CDR1 is KGHDR and CDR2 is SFDVKD. Amplified TCR beta CDR3 regions came from RNA transcripts. An initial round of RT-PCR targeting the TCR CDR3 relied on the HTBI primer set. In TCRdb, the multiplex PCR reads were re-called with MiXCR into one record per CDR3 protein. The table records 450,000 to 700,000 distinct CDR3 sequences, around 45% of them present only once. Overall study findings and caveats: Blood also carried most thyroid clonotypes expanded above 0.001. A 13 V-J model separated ophthalmopathy from stable hyperthyroidism.

The chain links TRBV24-1 to TRBJ1-1; D not resolved. This clonotype originated in a woman between 18 and 29 years old with Graves' hyperthyroidism. What was sequenced was peripheral blood or thyroid tissue (not recorded which). The CDR3 DNA is TGCGCCACCAGTTCTGTGGACACTGAAGCTTTCTTT. Translation gives CATSSVDTEAFF.